Below, 14 T cell receptor beta chains from the same sample are listed, as sequenced in a study of cytomegalovirus exposure and HLA in healthy donors. Use of 60 Vbeta and 13 Jbeta primers characterized the PCR. Only in-frame clones appear in the TCRdb table, and some are missing; sequencing was by immunoSEQ multiplex PCR. The sample consists of fewer than 200,000 clones, 85% of them appearing once. Sequenced input: PBMCs. These receptors came from a man younger than 35 in good health and CMV-seropositive.

This chain joins TRBV9 and TRBJ2-7; 8 positions match TRBD2. This CDR3 is built from 14 residues. V dropped 0 bases and J dropped 5; count of bases not matched to a gene: 4. Germline V gene lookup returns CDR1 SGDLS and CDR2 YYNGEE. This CDR3 is CASSVGGGPHEQYF. In DNA form, the CDR3 reads TGTGCCAGCAGCGTAGGCGGGGGGCCCCACGAGCAGTACTTC.

The chain links TRBV5-4 to TRBJ2-1, with 7 bases matching TRBD1. CDR1 and CDR2 (germline): SGHNT, YYREEE (reference sequence). CDR3 length: 15 amino acids. Trimming cost V 3 bases and J 5 bases; bases outside gene matches: 8. CDR3 protein: CASSSEGTANNEQFF. The CDR3 region has the DNA TGTGCCAGCAGCTCCGAAGGGACAGCCAACAATGAGCAGTTCTTC.

The chain joins TRBV13 to TRBJ1-1; TRBD1 matches at 9 bases. This CDR3 is built from 14 residues. V lost 4 bases, J lost 4 bases, and 4 bases stayed unmatched. Germline V lookup: CDR1 PRHDT, CDR2 FYEKMQ (reference sequence). CDR3: CASSSRTGATEAFF. CDR3 bases: TGTGCCAGCAGCTCCCGGACAGGGGCCACTGAAGCTTTCTTT.

This sequence joins TRBV7-2 and TRBJ2-5, with TRBD2 matching over 8 bases. Germline assignment: CDR1 SGHTA and CDR2 FQGNSA. V lost 4 bases to trimming and J lost 7 bases; unmatched junction nucleotides: 8. There are 14 residues in the CDR3. CDR3 sequence (DNA): TGTGCCAGCAGCTCCCCCGGGGGGGCGGCGACCCAGTACTTC. Translated: CASSSPGGAATQYF.

V usage is TRBV2 and J usage is TRBJ2-7, with TRBD1 matching over 12 bases. The length of the CDR3 is 16 residues. CDR1 SNHLY and CDR2 FYNNEI come from the germline V gene. V dropped 6 bases and J dropped 0; count of bases not matched to a gene: 6. The CDR3 here is CASRGQGARGSYEQYF. CDR3 DNA sequence: TGTGCCAGCAGGGGACAGGGGGCGCGTGGCTCCTACGAGCAGTACTTC.

The chain combines TRBV4-3 with TRBJ2-7; TRBD2 might be the D (5 bases). V gave up 1 base and J gave up 4 bases, with 11 bases separating them. Germline CDR1 reads LGHNA; CDR2 reads YSLEER. The CDR3 covers 14 residues. CDR3 sequence: CASSQAPAGYEQYF. The CDR3 region has the DNA TGCGCCAGCAGCCAAGCCCCCGCGGGTTACGAGCAGTACTTC.

The chain combines TRBV28 with TRBJ1-1; D is unresolved. From germline, CDR1 is MDHEN and CDR2 SYDVKM. Trimming took 4 bases from V and 2 from J, leaving 17 bases between them. The CDR3 has 16 amino acids. The CDR3, as DNA: TGTGCCAGCAGTTACCCGTTCGGGGAGATAAACACTGAAGCTTTCTTT. Amino acids: CASSYPFGEINTEAFF. Combining the CDR3 with reference TRBV28 and TRBJ1-1 gives the whole variable domain DVKVTQSSRYLVKRTGEKVFLECVQDMDHENMFWYRQDPGLGLRLIYFSYDVKMKEKGDIPEGYSVSREKKERFSLILESASTNQTSMYLCASSYPFGEINTEAFFGQGTRLTVV.

The chain has TRBV18 and TRBJ2-5; D ambiguous. The V and J ends lost 3 bases and 2 bases respectively, with 13 bases between them. Germline values: CDR1 KGHSH, CDR2 LQKENI. CDR3 length: 15 residues. CDR3 protein: CASSPFAGPQETQYF. The CDR3 DNA reads as TGTGCCAGCTCACCGTTCGCAGGCCCGCAAGAGACCCAGTACTTC.

The gene calls are TRBV9 and TRBJ1-6, with D perhaps TRBD1 (6 bases). CDR3 length equals 15 residues. Between the trimmed V and J ends, which lost 3 bases and 3 bases, there was a span of 10 bases. CDR1 SGDLS and CDR2 YYNGEE come from the germline V gene. The CDR3 protein is CASSAQGVYNSPLHF. The CDR3 nucleotides read TGTGCCAGCAGCGCACAGGGAGTCTATAATTCACCCCTCCACTTT. Variable domain in full (rest from reference TRBV9 and TRBJ1-6): DSGVTQTPKHLITATGQRVTLRCSPRSGDLSVYWYQQSLDQGLQFLIQYYNGEERAKGNILERFSAQQFPDLHSELNLSSLELGDSALYFCASSAQGVYNSPLHFGNGTRLTVT.

This clone was seen only once. The genes are TRBV7-8 and TRBJ1-3; 7 bases are a match to TRBD1. This CDR3 region has 15 residues. CDR1 and CDR2 from the germline V gene are SGHVS and FQNEAQ. Germline trimming cut 5 bases from V and 2 bases from J; bases unmatched to any gene: 6. CDR3: CASSAETGTGNTIYF. DNA of the CDR3: TGTGCCAGCAGCGCAGAGACAGGGACTGGAAACACCATATATTTT. The whole variable domain, filled in from reference TRBV7-8 and TRBJ1-3, reads GAGVSQSPRYKVAKRGQDVALRCDPISGHVSLFWYQQALGQGPEFLTYFQNEAQLDKSGLPSDRFFAERPEGSVSTLKIQRTQQEDSAVYLCASSAETGTGNTIYFGEGSWLTVV.

The chain employs TRBV5-1 and TRBJ2-1, with D maybe TRBD1 (6 bases). The length of the CDR3 is 14 residues. Trimming pared 2 bases from V and 6 bases from J, leaving 12 bases between. Germline V gene data show CDR1 as SGHRS and CDR2 as YFSETQ. In DNA form, the CDR3 reads TGCGCCAGCAGCTTTATGGGGGCTGGCAATGAGCAGTTCTTC. Amino acids: CASSFMGAGNEQFF. Filled out from reference TRBV5-1 and TRBJ2-1, the complete variable domain reads KAGVTQTPRYLIKTRGQQVTLSCSPISGHRSVSWYQQTPGQGLQFLFEYFSETQRNKGNFPGRFSGRQFSNSRSEMNVSTLELGDSALYLCASSFMGAGNEQFFGPGTRLTVL.

The chain employs TRBV4-3 and TRBJ1-1, with TRBD1 matching 8 bases. Germline-derived CDR1 and CDR2 are LGHNA and YSLEER. V dropped 0 bases and J dropped 2; count of bases not matched to a gene: 2. CDR3 length: 15 residues. The CDR3: CASSQEDRGNTEAFF. DNA of the CDR3: TGCGCCAGCAGCCAAGAAGACAGGGGCAACACTGAAGCTTTCTTT.

This rearrangement joins TRBV19 to TRBJ2-3; maybe TRBD1 (5 bases). The CDR3 extends over 14 amino acids. CDR1 is LNHDA and CDR2 is SQIVND in the germline V gene (reference sequence). Trimming took off 7 bases at V and 1 base at J, with 12 bases between the two ends. The CDR3 loop is CASKGDIGTDTQYF. CDR3 bases: TGTGCCAGTAAAGGGGATATAGGCACAGATACGCAGTATTTT.

The V and J genes are TRBV6-1 and TRBJ1-5, with D possibly TRBD1 on 6 matching bases. Trimming shortened V by 4 bases and J by 3 bases, and 13 bases separated the two germline ends. CDR3 length: 15 amino acids. Germline V gene sequence: CDR1 MNHNS, CDR2 SASEGT. The CDR3 region is CASSASGVNNQPQHF. In DNA form, the CDR3 reads TGTGCCAGCAGTGCGTCAGGGGTTAACAATCAGCCCCAGCATTTT.